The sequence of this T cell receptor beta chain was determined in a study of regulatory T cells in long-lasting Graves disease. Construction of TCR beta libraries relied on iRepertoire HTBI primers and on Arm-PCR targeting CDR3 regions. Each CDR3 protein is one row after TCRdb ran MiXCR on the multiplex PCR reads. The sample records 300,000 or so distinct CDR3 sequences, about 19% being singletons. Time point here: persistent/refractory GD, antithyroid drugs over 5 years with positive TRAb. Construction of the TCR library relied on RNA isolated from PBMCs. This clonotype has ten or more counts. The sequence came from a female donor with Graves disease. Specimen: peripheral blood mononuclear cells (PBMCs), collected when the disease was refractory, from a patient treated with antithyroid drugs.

In nucleotides, the CDR3 is TGTGCCAGCAGCTTAGAAGATTTGGGCGATGAGACCCAGTACTTC. Amino acid sequence: CASSLEDLGDETQYF. V is TRBV7-9 and J is TRBJ2-5; D remains unclear. The CDR3 length is 15 residues. Per the germline V gene, CDR1 is SEHNR and CDR2 is FQNEAQ (reference sequence). V lost 1 base and J lost 5, with 14 bases in between.